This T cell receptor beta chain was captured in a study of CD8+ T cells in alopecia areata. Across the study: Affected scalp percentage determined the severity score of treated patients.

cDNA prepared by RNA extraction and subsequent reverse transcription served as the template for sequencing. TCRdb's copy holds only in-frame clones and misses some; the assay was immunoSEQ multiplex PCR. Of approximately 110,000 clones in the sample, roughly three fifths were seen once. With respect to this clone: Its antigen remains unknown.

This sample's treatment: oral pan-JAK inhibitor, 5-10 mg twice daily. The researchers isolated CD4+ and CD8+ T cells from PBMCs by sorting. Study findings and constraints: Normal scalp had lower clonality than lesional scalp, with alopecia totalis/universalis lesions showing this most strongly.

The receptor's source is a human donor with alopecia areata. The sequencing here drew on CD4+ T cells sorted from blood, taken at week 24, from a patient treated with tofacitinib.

The CDR3 DNA sequence: TGTGCCAGCAGCCCCGGGGGCGGGGCGAACACCGGGGAGCTGTTTTTT. Its translation: CASSPGGGANTGELFF. This chain uses TRBV13 with TRBJ2-2, with D perhaps TRBD1 or TRBD2 (6 bases each). This CDR3 contains 16 residues. Trimming took 5 bases from V and 0 from J, leaving 13 bases between them. Germline assignment: CDR1 PRHDT and CDR2 FYEKMQ (reference sequence).